This note documents a single TCR beta chain sequence. The sample is drawn from a study of blood T cell repertoires in COVID-19. On the study more broadly: Material from acute and convalescent COVID-19 was sourced from the United States, Italy and Spain.

The CDR3 consists of 15 residues. Trimming took off 5 bases at V and 2 bases at J, with 15 bases between the two ends. Germline V gene sequence: CDR1 SGHAT, CDR2 FQNNGV. Individuals drawn from some 25 US areas were about 18 to 89 years old. Using immunoSEQ multiplex PCR, the repertoire was profiled, and TCRdb retains in-frame clones only, with some absent. The data contain a few hundred thousand clones, approximately 83% of them singletons. Sequenced sample: PBMCs or T cells enriched from blood (not recorded which). This chain uses TRBV11-2 with TRBJ1-2; no definite D call. This clonotype originated in a middle-aged woman with acute COVID-19. This CDR3 reads CASSPGWSVNYGYTF. The CDR3 nucleotides read TGTGCCAGCAGCCCCGGGTGGTCAGTCAACTATGGCTACACCTTC.